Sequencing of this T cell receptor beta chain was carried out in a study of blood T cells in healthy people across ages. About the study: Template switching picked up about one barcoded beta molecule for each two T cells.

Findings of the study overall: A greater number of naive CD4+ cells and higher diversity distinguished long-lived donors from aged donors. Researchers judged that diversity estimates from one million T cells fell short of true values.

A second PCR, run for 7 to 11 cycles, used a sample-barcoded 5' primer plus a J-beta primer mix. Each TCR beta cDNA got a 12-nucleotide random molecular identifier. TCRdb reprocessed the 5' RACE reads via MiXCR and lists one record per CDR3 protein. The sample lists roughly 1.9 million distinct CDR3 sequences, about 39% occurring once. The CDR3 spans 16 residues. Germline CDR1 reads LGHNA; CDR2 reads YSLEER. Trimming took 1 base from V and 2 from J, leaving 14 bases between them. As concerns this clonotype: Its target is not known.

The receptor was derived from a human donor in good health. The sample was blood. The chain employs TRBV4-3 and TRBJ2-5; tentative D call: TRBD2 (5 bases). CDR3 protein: CASSQGRLGGQETQYF. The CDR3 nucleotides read TGCGCCAGCAGCCAAGGAAGATTAGGCGGGCAAGAGACCCAGTACTTC.